A selection of T cell receptor beta chains follows, all from one sample in a study of a mutant IDH1 vaccine in newly diagnosed glioma. Sequenced by immunoSEQ multiplex PCR; TCRdb stores in-frame clones only, minus some. Here the sample spans tens of thousands of clones, around 83% being singletons. No antigens are known for them. Sequenced material: PBMCs, taken from a glioma patient whose treatment included an IDH1 peptide vaccine. These receptors all come from a man younger than 40 with glioma. Each CDR3 is given with its conserved first and last residue. Fields, in order: clone size, J gene, D gene, V gene, CDR3 DNA, CDR3 protein. The D gene is left open where the match is weak. Size is omitted from some rows. Given values are once, few, many or a class for expanded clones.

. TRBJ1-3 . TRBV6-5 TGTGCCAGCAGTGGACCCAACGACGGAAACACCATATATTTT CASSGPNDGNTIYF
. TRBJ2-1 . TRBV28 TGTGCCAGCAGTTTAGGTACCACGCACAATGAGCAGTTCTTC CASSLGTTHNEQFF
. TRBJ1-2 . TRBV6-5 TGTGCCAGCAGTTACATCAGGAGTCATGGCTACACCTTC CASSYIRSHGYTF
. TRBJ1-1 . TRBV9 TGTGCCAGCAGCGTAAATGGGGGAGGTATGAACACTGAAGCTTTCTTT CASSVNGGGMNTEAFF
. TRBJ2-7 TRBD1 TRBV30 TGTGCCTGGAGTAGGGGACAGGGTTCCTACGAGCAGTACTTC CAWSRGQGSYEQYF
. TRBJ1-1 TRBD1 TRBV6-4 TGTGCCAGCACCAGGACAGGGGAGTCTGAAGCTTTCTTT CASTRTGESEAFF
once TRBJ1-1 . TRBV13 TGTGCCAGCAGCTTGCCGAACACTGAAGCTTTCTTT CASSLPNTEAFF
. TRBJ2-7 TRBD1 TRBV20-1 TGCAGTGCCAGGACAGGTTACGAGCAGTACTTC CSARTGYEQYF
. TRBJ2-7 . TRBV2 TGTGCCAGCAGCTCGACAGTCCCTAGCGAGCAGTACTTC CASSSTVPSEQYF
. TRBJ1-3 . TRBV7-6 TGTGCCAGCAGCAAAGCCAAGGACACCATATATTTT CASSKAKDTIYF
. TRBJ2-7 . TRBV7-6 TGTGCCAGCACAGGTCAGGGAAGCTCCTACGAGCAGTACTTC CASTGQGSSYEQYF
. TRBJ1-2 . TRBV6-1 TGTGCCAGCAGTGGCAACGTTGAACGGGGTGGCTACACCTTC CASSGNVERGGYTF
. TRBJ1-6 TRBD1 TRBV5-4 TGTGCCAGCAGAAGGGGGCCTAATTCACCCCTCCACTTT CASRRGPNSPLHF
once TRBJ1-2 TRBD1 TRBV5-1 TGCGCCAGCAGCTTTCCAGGACAGGATGGCTACACCTTC CASSFPGQDGYTF
. TRBJ2-7 TRBD2 TRBV19 TGTGCCAGTAGTAAGGGACTAGCGGGGGACGAGCAGTACTTC CASSKGLAGDEQYF
. TRBJ2-7 TRBD1 TRBV11-2 TGTGCCAGCAGCTTAGGGCGACAGGGGGCCCTCTACGAGCAGTACTTC CASSLGRQGALYEQYF
. TRBJ2-1 . TRBV11-2 TGTGCCAGCAGCTTTGGCCGGGGACCCTCCTACAATGAGCAGTTCTTC CASSFGRGPSYNEQFF
. TRBJ1-2 . TRBV19 TGTGCCAGTAGTACAATAAAGAACTATGGCTACACCTTC CASSTIKNYGYTF
. TRBJ2-7 TRBD1 TRBV6-5 TGTGCCAGCAGTTACTCGACAGGGCCCCCGTACGAGCAGTACTTC CASSYSTGPPYEQYF
. TRBJ1-6 . TRBV29-1 TGCAGCGTCACGACGGACTATAATTCACCCCTCCACTTT CSVTTDYNSPLHF
. TRBJ1-4 TRBD1 TRBV5-1 TGCGCCAGCAGCTTTGGACAGGGCAATGAAAAACTGTTTTTT CASSFGQGNEKLFF
. TRBJ2-7 TRBD1 TRBV29-1 TGCAGCGTTGACCACAGGACAGGGCGGTCCTACGAGCAGTACTTC CSVDHRTGRSYEQYF
few TRBJ1-1 . TRBV7-2 TGTGCCAGCAGTTCCCGAAGATTGAACACTGAAGCTTTCTTT CASSSRRLNTEAFF
. TRBJ2-1 . TRBV4-1 TGCGCCAGCAGCCAAGGACGGAACAACGAGCAGTTCTTC CASSQGRNNEQFF
. TRBJ1-3 . TRBV6-5 TGTGCCAGCAGTAGACAGTACTCTGGAAACACCATATATTTT CASSRQYSGNTIYF
. TRBJ1-2 TRBD1 TRBV15 TGTGCCACCAGCAGACTTAGACAGGGAGACCAGAGGGGCTACACCTTC CATSRLRQGDQRGYTF
once TRBJ1-1 TRBD1 TRBV18 TGTGCCAGCTCACCTCAGACAGGGGAAACTGAAGCTTTCTTT CASSPQTGETEAFF
once TRBJ2-3 TRBD1 TRBV5-6 TGTGCCAGCAGCTTCCGGGGACAGGGAGATACGCAGTATTTT CASSFRGQGDTQYF
few TRBJ1-1 TRBD1 TRBV4-2 TGTGCCAGCAGCGAACGGGACAGGGGGCTTAGCACTGAAGCTTTCTTT CASSERDRGLSTEAFF
. TRBJ1-1 . TRBV6-1 TGTGCCAGCCCCCTGGGGGGAACCGTTGACACTGAAGCTTTCTTT CASPLGGTVDTEAFF
. TRBJ2-3 TRBD2 TRBV6-5 TGTGCCAGCAGTTACGCATTAGCGGGGGGGCCCGATACGCAGTATTTT CASSYALAGGPDTQYF